This T cell receptor (beta chain) was documented in a study of beta chain features in type 1 diabetes. Study observations and caveats: Shortening that was moderate but significant affected the TCRB CDR3s of Type 1 diabetes patients in all four CD4+ subsets. In the patient group, naive, central memory and Treg TCRB repertoires seemed more alike than in the healthy donor group.

To note about this clone: As yet, its antigen is unknown.

V lost 4 bases, J lost 3 bases, and 6 bases stayed unmatched. The CDR3 loop spans 14 amino acids. Germline loops: CDR1 SGHTA, CDR2 FQGNSA. cDNA synthesis used the whole RNA isolate, giving expressed TCRB sequences. The table came from immunoSEQ multiplex PCR; TCRdb's copy has only in-frame clones and leaves some out. The sample carries 300,000 to 400,000 clones, roughly a tenth recorded once. Sorting with CD45RO/CCR7/CD25/CD127/CD95/CD27 yielded naive, central memory, regulatory and stem-like memory CD4+ cells. The rearrangement links TRBV7-2 to TRBJ2-7, with 7 bases matching TRBD2. The receptor was isolated from a man under 40 with type 1 diabetes. The material sequenced was central memory CD4+ T cells from blood. CDR3 nucleotide sequence: TGTGCCAGCAGCTCCCCCCCGGGGGGCTACGAGCAGTACTTC. Its protein is CASSSPPGGYEQYF.